These 20 T cell receptor beta chains were sequenced from one sample in a study of regulatory T cells in long-lasting Graves disease. Arm-PCR with iRepertoire HTBI primers amplified the CDR3 regions for these TCR beta libraries. Via MiXCR, TCRdb re-called the multiplex PCR reads, giving one row per CDR3 protein. The profile shows almost 350,000 distinct CDR3 sequences, 20% of them singletons. The time point is: persistent/refractory GD, antithyroid drugs over 5 years with positive TRAb. Researchers made the TCR library from RNA that was extracted from PBMCs. Sequencing was performed on peripheral blood mononuclear cells (PBMCs), taken when the disease was refractory, from a patient treated with antithyroid drugs. These receptors were collected from a female donor with Graves disease.

This clonotype was seen repeatedly, ten times or more. The CDR3 reads CASRETGAYEQYF. CDR3 sequence (DNA): TGTGCCAGCAGAGAAACCGGAGCCTACGAGCAGTACTTC. The chain carries TRBV12-3 or TRBV12-4 and TRBJ2-7; no clear D gene. Deletions cut 6 bases from V and 2 bases from J, with 11 bases between. This CDR3 region has 13 residues.

V is TRBV27 and J is TRBJ2-5, with D possibly TRBD2 on 7 matching bases. Germline V gene lookup returns CDR1 MNHEY and CDR2 SMNVEV (reference sequence). The V and J ends lost 2 bases and 0 bases respectively, with 10 bases between them. There are 15 residues in the CDR3. The CDR3 here is CASSLAGADQETQYF. The CDR3 nucleotides are TGTGCCAGCAGTTTAGCGGGGGCCGACCAAGAGACCCAGTACTTC.

V and J are TRBV18 and TRBJ2-7; D perhaps matches TRBD1 (6 bases). V lost 5 bases to trimming and J lost 3 bases, with 14 bases between them. Per the germline V gene, CDR1 is KGHSH and CDR2 is LQKENI. This CDR3 spans 14 amino acids. The CDR3: CASSAQGRGYEQYF. In DNA, the CDR3 is TGTGCCAGCTCAGCCCAGGGGCGCGGCTACGAGCAGTACTTC.

The chain combines TRBV9 with TRBJ2-5; D is undetermined. V lost 0 bases to trimming and J lost 5 bases, with 8 bases between them. This CDR3 has 13 amino acids. Per the germline V gene, CDR1 is SGDLS and CDR2 is YYNGEE. CDR3 sequence reads: CASSVVLGETQYF. Written as DNA, the CDR3 is TGTGCCAGCAGCGTAGTTCTAGGGGAGACCCAGTACTTC.

The chain uses TRBV5-4 and TRBJ1-1, with D unresolved. Germline V gene sequence: CDR1 SGHNT, CDR2 YYREEE (reference sequence). V was shortened by 2 bases and J by 6 bases, with 11 bases between the two germline ends. This CDR3 comprises 13 residues. The CDR3 spells CASSFPGVPEAFF. The CDR3 DNA follows: TGTGCCAGCAGCTTTCCTGGGGTACCTGAAGCTTTCTTT.

This clonotype was counted many times. The chain employs TRBV28 and TRBJ2-7, with 8 bases fitting TRBD1. J was trimmed by 0 bases and V by 5 bases; bases with no gene match: 6. Germline V gene lookup returns CDR1 MDHEN and CDR2 SYDVKM. This CDR3 is built from 15 residues. The CDR3 DNA reads as TGTGCCAGCAGTCCGCAGGGGGCCCTCTCCTACGAGCAGTACTTC. This sequence encodes CASSPQGALSYEQYF.

The chain has TRBV3-1 and TRBJ1-1; no definite D call. This CDR3 has 15 residues. V lost 4 bases and J 1 base, leaving 13 bases between the germline ends. Germline V gene sequence: CDR1 LGHDT, CDR2 YNNKEL (reference sequence). DNA for the CDR3: TGTGCCAGCAGCCCACCGCTACCGCAGAACACTGAAGCTTTCTTT. Residues: CASSPPLPQNTEAFF.

This clonotype was recorded many times. The chain uses TRBV25-1 and TRBJ2-5; 8 bases match TRBD2. The CDR3 is 16 amino acids. V lost 3 bases to trimming and J lost 4 bases; unmatched junction nucleotides: 10. Germline assignment: CDR1 MGHDK and CDR2 SYGVNS. This CDR3 reads CASSDRFRTSRETQYF. The CDR3 nucleotides read TGTGCCAGCAGTGATCGGTTCCGGACTAGCAGAGAGACCCAGTACTTC.

This chain joins TRBV5-1 and TRBJ2-3; tentative D call: TRBD2 (6 bases). The germline V gene encodes CDR1 SGHRS and CDR2 YFSETQ. The CDR3 is made up of 14 amino acids. Trimming took off 3 bases at V and 0 bases at J, with 8 bases between the two ends. CDR3 in amino acids: CASSWRDSTDTQYF. CDR3 DNA: TGCGCCAGCAGCTGGCGGGACAGCACAGATACGCAGTATTTT.

Ten or more counts support this clonotype. V and J are TRBV12-3 or TRBV12-4 and TRBJ2-7; D is perhaps TRBD1 (5 bases). Trimming removed 1 base at V and 2 bases at J, with 18 bases between. There are 17 residues in the CDR3. The CDR3: CASSLGLGAGQTYEQYF. CDR3 coding DNA: TGTGCCAGCAGTTTAGGTCTAGGGGCAGGCCAAACCTACGAGCAGTACTTC.

This sequence joins TRBV6-5 and TRBJ1-5; D gene unclear. CDR3 size: 16 residues. Germline CDR1 is MNHEY and CDR2 is SVGAGI. Deletions cut 4 bases from V and 0 bases from J, with 13 bases between. CDR3 sequence (DNA): TGTGCCAGCAGTTTGTCCGGGGTTTATAGCAATCAGCCCCAGCATTTT. As protein: CASSLSGVYSNQPQHF.

This clonotype was observed a few times. The J gene is TRBJ1-5, the V gene TRBV5-6; 8 nucleotides align to TRBD1. The length of the CDR3 is 16 residues. Germline lookup yields CDR1 SGHDT and CDR2 YYEEEE. The ends lost 2 bases at V and 1 base at J; junction bases unmatched: 5. The CDR3 nucleotides are TGTGCCAGCAGCTTCTTTCAGGGGGCAAGCAATCAGCCCCAGCATTTT. Protein sequence: CASSFFQGASNQPQHF.

A single count supports this clonotype. This sequence joins TRBV7-2 and TRBJ1-3, with 7 positions matching TRBD1. CDR1 and CDR2 (germline): SGHTA, FQGNSA. The V and J ends lost 5 bases and 3 bases, in that order; junction bases with no gene match: 4. This CDR3 is built from 14 residues. CDR3: CASSRQGGGNTIYF. CDR3 in DNA: TGTGCCAGCAGCCGACAGGGTGGTGGAAACACCATATATTTT. The complete variable domain, with remaining parts taken from reference TRBV7-2 and TRBJ1-3, reads GAGVSQSPSNKVTEKGKDVELRCDPISGHTALYWYRQSLGQGLEFLIYFQGNSAPDKSGLPSDRFSAERTGGSVSTLTIQRTQQEDSAVYLCASSRQGGGNTIYFGEGSWLTVV.

This clonotype was seen repeatedly, ten times or more. The junction shows a germline mismatch at one end, possibly a read error. CDR3 loop: CASNLGFGDGETQYF. In DNA, the CDR3 is TGTGCCAGCAACTTAGGGTTTGGCGACGGAGAGACCCAGTACTTC. The rearrangement links TRBV7-2 to TRBJ2-5; D gene unclear. This CDR3 is built from 15 residues. From germline, CDR1 is SGHTA and CDR2 FQGNSA. The whole variable domain, remainder taken from reference TRBV7-2 and TRBJ2-5, is GAGVSQSPSNKVTEKGKDVELRCDPISGHTALYWYRQSLGQGLEFLIYFQGNSAPDKSGLPSDRFSAERTGGSVSTLTIQRTQQEDSAVYLCASNLGFGDGETQYFGPGTRLLVL.

This clonotype was counted between two and nine times. The CDR3 region has the DNA TGTGCCAGCAGTTTAGTCTTCGCCCGAAGTGGGGGTCCGGCCAAAAACATTCAGTACTTC. Protein sequence: CASSLVFARSGGPAKNIQYF. V is TRBV28 and J is TRBJ2-4; the D call may be TRBD1 or TRBD2 (5 bases each). The CDR3 loop spans 20 amino acids. V shed 2 bases and J shed 1 base, with 24 bases lying between them. Looked up from germline, CDR1 is MDHEN and CDR2 is SYDVKM.

Here the CDR3 reads CASSPFTGGYTGELFF. Here the CDR3 DNA reads TGTGCCAGCAGTCCCTTTACGGGGGGATACACCGGGGAGCTGTTTTTT. The chain joins TRBV3-1 to TRBJ2-2, with TRBD2 matching 7 bases. The ends lost 6 bases at V and 3 bases at J; junction bases unmatched: 10. CDR3 length: 16 residues. The germline V gene encodes CDR1 LGHDT and CDR2 YNNKEL (reference sequence).

This clonotype was seen a handful of times. This rearrangement joins TRBV30 to TRBJ2-7; no clear D. The length of the CDR3 is 15 residues. V lost 6 bases and J 0 bases, leaving 18 bases between the germline ends. Germline values: CDR1 GTSNPN, CDR2 SVGIG (reference sequence). For the CDR3, the DNA is TGTGCCTGCGATGAGGCCGACAAAAGCTCCTACGAGCAGTACTTC. This codes for CACDEADKSSYEQYF.

This clonotype was detected ten times or more. The chain links TRBV27 to TRBJ1-1; TRBD1 might be the D (5 bases). Per the germline V gene, CDR1 is MNHEY and CDR2 is SMNVEV (reference sequence). Trimming shortened V by 6 bases and J by 3 bases, and 11 bases separated the two germline ends. This CDR3 has 13 residues. For the CDR3, the DNA is TGTGCCAGCAGCCAGCAGGGATACACTGAAGCTTTCTTT. This encodes CASSQQGYTEAFF.

This chain uses TRBV6-1 with TRBJ2-5, with D perhaps matching TRBD1 (5 bases). Per the germline V gene, CDR1 is MNHNS and CDR2 is SASEGT. Trimming took 3 bases from V and 2 from J, leaving 7 bases between them. The CDR3 is made up of 13 amino acids. CDR3 protein: CASSDQGQETQYF. The CDR3 nucleotides are TGTGCCAGCAGTGATCAGGGTCAAGAGACCCAGTACTTC.

Only a few counts were recorded for this clonotype. The chain uses TRBV7-9 and TRBJ1-6, with 7 bases fitting TRBD1. This CDR3 has 16 residues. V shed 5 bases and J 0 bases; nucleotides not matched to a gene: 4. Germline CDR1 and CDR2: SEHNR and FQNEAQ (reference sequence). CDR3 bases: TGTGCCAGCAGCATGGACAGGAGCTCCTATAATTCACCCCTCCACTTT. As protein: CASSMDRSSYNSPLHF.